A single sample is the source of the 32 T cell receptor beta chains below, sequenced in a study of T cells in Graves' hyperthyroidism and ophthalmopathy (dated by TCRdb to the late 2010s). The library was built by means of multiplex PCR. TCRdb names Illumina HiSeq 2000 as the instrument used. TCR beta CDR3 regions were amplified from RNA transcripts. For the first round of RT-PCR on the TCR CDR3, the HTBI primer set was used together with the Qiagen OneStep RT-PCR kit. TCRdb ran its own pipeline on the public reads, namely fastp trimming at Q25 and MiXCR clone calling, and kept in-frame beta chains. Each record represents a unique CDR3 protein, reported with the most common genes and DNA among its rows. A total of approximately 590,000 distinct CDR3 sequences appear in this sample, around a sixth of them only once. The ten most abundant clones make up roughly 6.6% of the sample. Sequencing was done on a sample of blood. The receptors were gathered from a young woman with Graves' hyperthyroidism.

This clonotype was found a few times. Possible read error: a much larger clone is one base away. The genes are TRBV6-2 or TRBV6-3 and TRBJ2-2; no firm D call. V lost 2 bases and J lost 1, with 8 bases in between. There are 15 residues in the CDR3. The germline CDR1 and CDR2 sequences are MNHEY and SVGEGT. CDR3 sequence reads: CASSYNPENTGELFF. CDR3 bases: TGTGCCAGCAGTTACAACCCAGAGAACACCGGGGAGCTGTTTTTT.

This clonotype has just a few counts. This sequence joins TRBV29-1 and TRBJ1-2; no clear D. The CDR3 totals 13 residues. The germline V and J ends were trimmed by 4 bases and 5 bases, with 14 bases remaining between them. The germline gives CDR1 SQVTM, CDR2 ANQGSEA. CDR3 loop: CSVVISTDYGYTF. In nucleotides, the CDR3 is TGCAGCGTTGTTATAAGCACGGATTATGGCTACACCTTC.

Many counts were recorded for this clonotype. The chain carries TRBV6-1 and TRBJ1-2; D call uncertain. The CDR3 contains 13 residues. V lost 7 bases and J 3 bases, leaving 12 bases between the germline ends. Germline CDR1 is MNHNS and CDR2 is SASEGT. The CDR3 here is CASMSGVDYGYTF. The CDR3 DNA follows: TGTGCCAGCATGTCCGGGGTTGACTATGGCTACACCTTC.

This clonotype was recorded a few times. The V call is TRBV27, the J call TRBJ2-1, with 9 bases identical to TRBD2. The germline gives CDR1 MNHEY, CDR2 SMNVEV (reference sequence). V lost 2 bases, J lost 7 bases, and 9 bases stayed unmatched. The CDR3 consists of 16 residues. CDR3: CASSLTSGPLGNEQFF. CDR3 sequence (DNA): TGTGCCAGCAGTTTAACTAGCGGGCCTCTGGGAAATGAGCAGTTCTTC.

This clonotype was seen a single time. Sequence at one end of the junction differs from germline and may be a read error. The chain is built from TRBV27 and TRBJ2-1, with D possibly matching TRBD2 (7 bases). The length of the CDR3 is 17 residues. Germline CDR1 is MNHEY and CDR2 is SMNVEV (reference sequence). The CDR3 DNA reads as TGTGCCAGCAGTCCCGGGGCGGGGGCGGGAGCCTACAATGAGCAGCTCTTC. Protein product: CASSPGAGAGAYNEQLF.

This clonotype was recorded at least ten times. This chain uses TRBV5-1 with TRBJ2-7, with 9 bases fitting TRBD2. V lost 0 bases, J lost 4 bases, and 5 bases stayed unmatched. Germline loops: CDR1 SGHRS, CDR2 YFSETQ. CDR3 length equals 15 residues. The CDR3 region is CASSLVTSGGYEQYF. The CDR3 coding sequence is TGCGCCAGCAGCTTGGTGACTAGCGGAGGGTACGAGCAGTACTTC. Variable domain in full (rest from reference TRBV5-1 and TRBJ2-7): KAGVTQTPRYLIKTRGQQVTLSCSPISGHRSVSWYQQTPGQGLQFLFEYFSETQRNKGNFPGRFSGRQFSNSRSEMNVSTLELGDSALYLCASSLVTSGGYEQYFGPGTRLTVT.

This clonotype was detected a few times. V is TRBV7-9 and J is TRBJ1-6; no reliable D call. With 5 bases removed from V and 5 bases from J, the gap between germline ends came to 13 bases. The germline gives CDR1 SEHNR, CDR2 FQNEAQ (reference sequence). The CDR3 covers 15 residues. The CDR3 DNA follows: TGTGCCAGCAGCATCCGGGGTTCGGATAATTCACCCCTCCACTTT. Its protein is CASSIRGSDNSPLHF. The whole variable domain, filled in from reference TRBV7-9 and TRBJ1-6, reads DTGVSQNPRHKITKRGQNVTFRCDPISEHNRLYWYRQTLGQGPEFLTYFQNEAQLEKSRLLSDRFSAERPKGSFSTLEIQRTEQGDSAMYLCASSIRGSDNSPLHFGNGTRLTVT.

In its sample, this clonotype was seen many times. The gene calls are TRBV7-2 and TRBJ2-7; D gene ambiguous. Trimming removed 1 base from V and 2 bases from J, with 9 bases in between. CDR3 size: 14 residues. CDR1 is SGHTA and CDR2 is FQGNSA in the germline V gene. The CDR3 loop reads CASSLVRATYEQYF. As DNA, the CDR3 is TGTGCCAGCAGCTTAGTTCGGGCGACCTACGAGCAGTACTTC.

This clonotype was found many times. V and J are TRBV6-6 and TRBJ2-7, with D possibly TRBD1 on 6 matching bases. This CDR3 is 13 amino acids long. V was trimmed by 0 bases and J by 5 bases, leaving 8 bases between them. The V gene's germline CDR1 is MNHNY and CDR2 SVGAGI (reference sequence). The DNA for the CDR3 is TGTGCCAGCAGTTACTCCAGGGGCGACGAGCAGTACTTC. Translating it yields CASSYSRGDEQYF.

The rearrangement uses TRBV20-1 and TRBJ2-7; D call uncertain. Germline assignment: CDR1 DFQATT and CDR2 SNEGSKA (reference sequence). The V and J ends lost 0 bases and 2 bases respectively, with 14 bases between them. The CDR3 contains 15 residues. CDR3 nucleotides: TGCAGTGCTAGAGATCGCCATCGACCGGCCTACGAGCAGTACTTC. It codes for CSARDRHRPAYEQYF.

This clonotype was counted ten times or more. The chain combines TRBV2 with TRBJ2-3; 9 bases fit TRBD2. There are 17 residues in the CDR3. CDR1 is SNHLY, CDR2 FYNNEI, per germline. V was pared by 5 bases and J by 1 base, with 10 bases of the junction left unmatched. The CDR3: CASSTSGRFSGTDTQYF. In DNA form, the CDR3 reads TGTGCCAGCAGTACAAGCGGGAGGTTCTCCGGCACAGATACGCAGTATTTT.

This clonotype came up a few times. The chain combines TRBV6-1 with TRBJ2-1, with D unresolved. The CDR3 is 12 residues long. V was trimmed by 5 bases and J by 2 bases, leaving 4 bases between them. Per the germline V gene, CDR1 is MNHNS and CDR2 is SASEGT. This CDR3 reads CASSITYNEQFF. CDR3 coding DNA: TGTGCCAGCAGTATAACCTACAATGAGCAGTTCTTC.

The genes are TRBV29-1 and TRBJ1-2, with D possibly being TRBD1 (5 bases). The CDR3 runs to 15 residues. V was pared by 7 bases and J by 6 bases, with 24 bases between. Germline V gene sequence: CDR1 SQVTM, CDR2 ANQGSEA. The CDR3 nucleotides are TGCAGCGCCGTTAACCCGGGACGGCTGAGTCATGGCTACACCTTC. Its protein product is CSAVNPGRLSHGYTF.

This clonotype was seen a few times. This rearrangement joins TRBV29-1 to TRBJ2-1; 14 bases align to TRBD2. Looked up from germline, CDR1 is SQVTM and CDR2 is ANQGSEA. The CDR3 is made up of 16 amino acids. The V gene end was trimmed by 6 bases and the J gene end by 7 bases; junction bases not matched to a gene: 11. As DNA, the CDR3 is TGCAGCGTCCTCCGACTAGCGGGAGGGTTGTATAATGAGCAGTTCTTC. It encodes CSVLRLAGGLYNEQFF.

This clonotype was picked up many times. J is TRBJ2-2 and V is TRBV7-6, with D possibly TRBD1 on 7 matching bases. The V end lost 0 bases, the J end lost 3 bases, and 17 bases lay between the germline ends. The CDR3 is 18 amino acids. Germline CDR1 SGHVS, CDR2 FNYEAQ. CDR3 DNA: TGTGCCAGCAGCTTAGCCGTCAGGGGGGCCGAATACACCGGGGAGCTGTTTTTT. It yields the protein CASSLAVRGAEYTGELFF.

This clonotype occurred many times. V usage is TRBV6-5 and J usage is TRBJ2-1; D unresolved. This CDR3 spans 17 amino acids. From germline, CDR1 is MNHEY and CDR2 SVGAGI. V gave up 0 bases and J gave up 4 bases, with 16 bases separating them. This chain's CDR3 is CASSYSIRLTEYNEQFF. DNA for the CDR3: TGTGCCAGCAGTTACTCGATCCGATTGACGGAGTACAATGAGCAGTTCTTC.

This clonotype was picked up many times. The chain links TRBV6-1 to TRBJ2-7; D not resolved. The V gene's germline CDR1 is MNHNS and CDR2 SASEGT. CDR3 size: 14 residues. The ends were cut back, 6 bases at V and 0 bases at J, with 12 bases in the middle. The CDR3 loop reads CASSSPEDSYEQYF. The CDR3 DNA is TGTGCCAGCAGCAGCCCCGAAGACTCCTACGAGCAGTACTTC.

This clonotype has ten or more counts. J is TRBJ1-6 and V is TRBV20-1; the D is unclear. CDR3 size: 10 residues. Germline CDR1 is DFQATT and CDR2 is SNEGSKA (reference sequence). V was trimmed by 0 bases and J by 9 bases, leaving 0 bases between them. DNA for the CDR3: TGCAGTGCTAGAGATTCACCCCTCCACTTT. It codes for CSARDSPLHF.

Many counts were recorded for this clonotype. The V and J genes are TRBV6-2 or TRBV6-3 and TRBJ2-1, with TRBD2 matching over 12 bases. V gave up 0 bases and J gave up 9 bases; unmatched junction bases: 6. The length of the CDR3 is 16 residues. The germline V gene has CDR1 MNHEY and CDR2 SVGEGT. In DNA form, the CDR3 reads TGTGCCAGCAGTTACTCGAGACTAGCGGGAGTTCTTGAGCAGTTCTTC. This gives the protein CASSYSRLAGVLEQFF.

This clonotype was picked up a small number of times. The V and J genes are TRBV18 and TRBJ2-1; TRBD2 agrees at 11 bases. Germline loops: CDR1 KGHSH, CDR2 LQKENI. Germline trimming cut 1 base from V and 8 bases from J; bases unmatched to any gene: 7. This CDR3 contains 16 residues. The CDR3 DNA reads as TGTGCCAGCTCACCACTTCTACTAGCGGGAGTGGATGAGCAGTTCTTC. It yields the protein CASSPLLLAGVDEQFF.

The V gene is TRBV14, the J gene TRBJ2-2; 11 bases are shared with TRBD2. Germline V gene lookup returns CDR1 SGHDN and CDR2 FVKESK. The ends lost 2 bases at V and 3 bases at J; junction bases unmatched: 5. The CDR3 length is 17 residues. The CDR3 spells CASSQKLAGEYTGELFF. CDR3 nucleotide sequence: TGTGCCAGCAGCCAAAAACTAGCGGGAGAGTACACCGGGGAGCTGTTTTTT. Supplemented by reference TRBV14 and TRBJ2-2, the full variable domain reads EAGVTQFPSHSVIEKGQTVTLRCDPISGHDNLYWYRRVMGKEIKFLLHFVKESKQDESGMPNNRFLAERTGGTYSTLKVQPAELEDSGVYFCASSQKLAGEYTGELFFGEGSRLTVL.

This clonotype was detected many times. The CDR3 coding sequence is TGTGCCAGCAGTTTTGAGGCCCAGTACTTC. It translates to CASSFEAQYF. The V and J genes are TRBV28 and TRBJ2-5, with unresolved D. V lost 3 bases and J lost 9, with 5 bases in between. Germline CDR1 is MDHEN and CDR2 is SYDVKM. There are 10 residues in the CDR3.

This clonotype was picked up many times. The rearrangement links TRBV3-1 to TRBJ1-1; 7 bases are shared with TRBD1. Germline V gives CDR1 LGHDT, CDR2 YNNKEL (reference sequence). Losses at the gene ends were 0 bases for V and 6 bases for J; bases not matched to a gene: 4. This CDR3 contains 14 residues. The CDR3: CASSQEGTAPEAFF. The CDR3, as DNA: TGTGCCAGCAGCCAAGAAGGGACAGCTCCTGAAGCTTTCTTT.

This chain links TRBV5-1 with TRBJ1-1; D call uncertain. The CDR3 consists of 12 residues. Germline loops: CDR1 SGHRS, CDR2 YFSETQ. V lost 8 bases and J 6 bases, leaving 14 bases between the germline ends. In DNA, the CDR3 is TGCGCCAGTAGGCTTGGAGGGTCTGAAGCTTTCTTT. Its translation is CASRLGGSEAFF.

This clonotype came up a few times. The chain employs TRBV27 and TRBJ2-7; D is uncertain. The germline V gene has CDR1 MNHEY and CDR2 SMNVEV (reference sequence). Trimming left V 6 bases short and J 3 bases short, with 6 bases between. This CDR3 region has 11 residues. Written as DNA, the CDR3 is TGTGCCAGCAGAAGCGTCTACGAGCAGTACTTC. Protein: CASRSVYEQYF.

This clonotype was observed a few times. V gene TRBV12-3 or TRBV12-4 combines with J gene TRBJ1-5, with a possible D match to TRBD1 (6 bases). V lost 5 bases, J lost 7 bases, and 15 bases lay in between. CDR3 size: 14 residues. The CDR3 DNA follows: TGTGCCAGCAGTCCACAGGGTTGGGGGCAGCCCCAGCATTTT. Translating gives CASSPQGWGQPQHF.

V is TRBV7-2 and J is TRBJ2-1; D possibly uses TRBD1 or TRBD2 (5 bases each). Germline V gene data show CDR1 as SGHTA and CDR2 as FQGNSA. Trimming removed 5 bases from V and 5 bases from J, with 13 bases in between. CDR3 size: 14 residues. DNA for the CDR3: TGTGCCAGCAGCACCCTGGGGGTCGACAATGAGCAGTTCTTC. Translation: CASSTLGVDNEQFF.

This clonotype appeared a few times. The chain joins TRBV27 to TRBJ1-1; D unclear. Per the germline V gene, CDR1 is MNHEY and CDR2 is SMNVEV (reference sequence). V lost 6 bases, J lost 3 bases, and 8 bases lay in between. This CDR3 contains 12 residues. CDR3 in DNA: TGTGCCAGCAGCACCAGCGACACTGAAGCTTTCTTT. Translated, it gives CASSTSDTEAFF.

V gene TRBV24-1 combines with J gene TRBJ2-2; D not resolved. This CDR3 comprises 14 residues. Germline loops: CDR1 KGHDR, CDR2 SFDVKD. The ends were cut back, 3 bases at V and 2 bases at J, with 6 bases in the middle. The CDR3 sequence is CATSDATNTGELFF. CDR3 in DNA: TGTGCCACCAGTGATGCCACTAACACCGGGGAGCTGTTTTTT.

This clonotype has ten or more counts. V gene TRBV12-3 or TRBV12-4 combines with J gene TRBJ2-2; 8 bases agree with TRBD2. This CDR3 comprises 15 residues. The junction had 7 bases not matched to a gene; V was cut back by 7 bases and J by 3 bases. CDR3 loop: CASNFLLADTGELFF. The CDR3 DNA reads as TGTGCCAGCAATTTCCTACTAGCGGACACCGGGGAGCTGTTTTTT.

This clonotype came up many times. The CDR3 DNA follows: TGTGCTAGTGGTTTGGCCCCCCCCCCAGGGGTTGAAGCTTTCTTT. The encoded protein is CASGLAPPPGVEAFF. V usage is TRBV12-5 and J usage is TRBJ1-1; the D gene is possibly TRBD1 (6 bases). The CDR3 covers 15 residues. With 1 base removed from V and 7 bases from J, the gap between germline ends came to 16 bases. CDR1 is LGHNT and CDR2 is FRNRAP in the germline V gene.

Only a few counts were recorded for this clonotype. The J gene is TRBJ1-2, the V gene TRBV3-1, with D possibly matching TRBD1 (5 bases). Germline V CDR1 and CDR2: LGHDT, YNNKEL (reference sequence). The CDR3 length is 12 residues. Trimming cost V 4 bases and J 7 bases, with 10 bases left between them. The CDR3 here is CASSRAGGGYTF. The CDR3 nucleotides read TGTGCCAGCAGCCGGGCGGGGGGTGGCTACACCTTC.